This T cell receptor beta chain emerged from a study of control samples from healthy donors and cancer patients. The V gene lost 1 base and the J gene lost 9 bases, with 10 bases spanning the gap. Germline V gene lookup returns CDR1 LGHDT and CDR2 YNNKEL (reference sequence). The CDR3 spans 14 residues. Sequencing used immunoSEQ multiplex PCR; TCRdb keeps in-frame clones, though not all of them. The data show about 190,000 clones, 91% seen once. The chain is built from TRBV3-1 (or the pseudogene TRBV3-2) and TRBJ1-6, with unresolved D. This TCR derives from a man younger than 45 in good health. Sequences were obtained from blood. The CDR3 here is CASSQGSGSSPLHF. The CDR3 region has the DNA TGTGCCAGCAGCCAAGGGTCTGGGAGTTCACCCCTCCACTTT.